This TCR beta chain was identified in a study of shared clonotypes between healthy human individuals (dated by TCRdb to the early 2020s). A note on the overall study: The cohort included three men and a couple of women between 18 and 49 years of age. For each donor, CD4 naive and CD4 memory were each run on three plates, CD8 naive on two plates, and CD8 memory on one plate. To increase sequencing depth and limit assay-specific biases, different laboratories used diverse techniques to prepare libraries and sequence TCR repertoires. Between about 0.8 and 9 billion PBMCs per donor were obtained by leukapheresis. The study deeply sequenced blood TCR repertoires of about 5 healthy adults to estimate repertoire size and the extent of clonotype sharing between individuals. The study at large found these results: Sampling was restricted to blood, and TCR repertoires in tissues likely differ from the TCR repertoires found in blood. Pairwise subsampling indicated that sequencing depth was expected to affect the degree of clonotype sharing among donors. Larger estimated clonotype richness was generally found for naive subsets than for memory subsets. Sharing across four donors was observed for 5% to 6.5% of naive CD4, less than 4% of naive CD8, 2% to 2.5% of memory CD4, and less than 0.45% of memory CD8 clonotypes. Clonotypes shared by all four sorted-subset donors showed higher generation probabilities than non-shared clonotypes. Rarefaction of sorted-subset datasets indicated incomplete sequencing despite the large sequencing depth. The small number of donors limited the genetic and exposure-history diversity represented.

CD8 naive samples consisted of CD45RO-negative cells that were positively selected for CCR7, yielding a CD45RA+CCR7+ population without TemRA cells. Healthy HIV-negative adults with no recently reported acute infections or vaccinations were included as donors. All donors were Caucasian adults living in Nashville, Tennessee, USA. After blood collection by leukapheresis, PBMCs were isolated using Ficoll-Histopaque density gradient centrifugation and then cryopreserved in the vapor phase of liquid nitrogen. Analytical flow cytometry was used to check the purity and quantity of each magnetically sorted T cell population. Each sorted fraction had its genomic DNA isolated and then quantified by UV absorbance on a Nanodrop 2000c. The CDR3, from cysteine to phenylalanine, totals 16 residues. Of all the DNA, just the CDR3 is kept, 48 bases in frame from base 1. The germline V gene encodes CDR1 SGHAT and CDR2 FQNNGV. The germline ends are 16 bases apart after V is trimmed by 5 bases and J by 2 bases.

Using the deep immunoSEQ assay, TCR CDR3 regions were amplified from genomic DNA by multiplex PCR. Extracted genomic DNA from each cell subset was spread evenly across all wells of several immunoSEQ 96-well plates, with each plate serving as a replicate. For sorted subsets, about 220 ng of genomic DNA, equivalent to 25,000 to 35,000 T cell genomes, went into each replicate PCR. Purified libraries were quantified with a Qubit 3.0 fluorometer, sized on a Bioanalyzer 2100, and re-quantified with the KAPA Library Quantification kit. Every immunoSEQ 96-well plate was sequenced on a separate single-read 150-cycle Illumina NextSeq 550 flow cell. Processing in the source paper ran as follows. Because the immunoSEQ output included only junctional sequences and no quality scores, the filtering could not be the same as the filtering used for full-length reads. Sequences were annotated with PyIR, a Python wrapper for IgBLAST v1.9, using IMGT germline references to assign V/J genes and CDR3. Reads were removed for weak V/J assignments (E-value above 1e-6), missing CDR3, stop codons, out-of-frame junctions, or ambiguous translated residues. V3J clonotypes were defined by identical inferred V gene, J gene, and CDR3 amino acid sequence. The percentage overlap between two repertoires was calculated by dividing the number of shared unique clonotypes by the size of the smaller repertoire. Richness of each repertoire was evaluated using RTK rarefaction, the Chao1 estimator, and Recon v2.1 estimates of unobserved clonotypes. Generation probabilities for all TCRbeta clonotypes obtained by the gDNA method from a handful of donors were computed using OLGA. The table comes from immuneACCESS by way of TCRdb, which keeps in-frame sequences with V and J called. Part of the clones is missing from these tables; in studies checked, under half for an unresolved V gene and the rest for unknown reasons. V and J calls and clone size come straight from that table; D and trimming were deduced from the DNA. Present in this sample are around 2.1 million clones, roughly 91% of which were seen just once. The ten largest clones take up more than 1.5% of the sample.

This clone was observed once. Its antigen is still unknown. No base-level quality is on record; no much larger clone is a single base apart. The chain links TRBV11-2 with TRBJ2-1, and possibly TRBD2, on 5 matching bases. The TCR originated in a man younger than 35 in good health. Some clones in this sample may be carry-over from other donors' samples. The sequenced sample consisted of naive CD8+ T cells from PBMCs. Taken with the paper, the label for cell subset or site translates to: CD45RA+CCR7+. The DNA is as follows: TGTGCCAGCAGCCCTCGGGATCTTGGTCCCTACAATGAGCAGTTCTTC. This sequence encodes CASSPRDLGPYNEQFF.